This T cell receptor beta chain was captured in a study of blood T cell repertoires in COVID-19. Whole-study context: The United States, Italy and Spain provided the acute and convalescent COVID-19 samples.

V trimming: 6 bases; J trimming: 4 bases; junction bases outside the gene matches: 7. This CDR3 is 14 amino acids long. From germline, CDR1 is MDHEN and CDR2 SYDVKM. Original methodology: Estimated nucleated cell counts came from reference gene primer amplification. The protocol was immunoSEQ multiplex PCR, while the TCRdb copy is restricted to in-frame clones and leaves out a portion. V and J calls and clone size follow that table, whereas D and trimming were derived from the DNA. The sample yields tens of thousands of clones, roughly 80% seen once. V gene TRBV28 combines with J gene TRBJ1-2; TRBD1 aligns across 8 bases. The source is a man in his 70s with acute or convalescent COVID-19. Sequencing used peripheral blood. This CDR3 reads CASRRGTGPYGYTF. Here the CDR3 DNA reads TGTGCCAGCAGGAGAGGGACAGGTCCCTATGGCTACACCTTC.